These 17 T cell receptor beta chains originate from one sample sequenced in a study of CXCR3-negative and CXCR3-positive naive CD8 T cells. The study's findings and limits: TRB CDR3 hydrophobicity was greater in CXCR3-positive naive cells than in CXCR3-negative naive cells.

The antigens these receptors bind are not known. UMI-labeled 5' RACE yielded the TRB cDNA libraries. Following a re-call of the 5' RACE reads, TCRdb has one entry per CDR3 protein and lacks DNA. Here the sample table reports some 99,000 distinct CDR3 sequences. Sequenced: naive CXCR3+ CD8+ T cells from blood. Noted subset: CD45RO-CCR7+CD27+CD95- naive CD8+ T cells expressing CXCR3 (TNR3+). These receptors were collected from a human donor in good health. Some clones in this sample may be carry-over from other donors' samples.

The chain carries TRBV7-9 and TRBJ1-3; TCRdb's assignment of TRBD1 cannot be checked, as there is no DNA. The germline V gene has CDR1 SEHNR and CDR2 FQNEAQ (reference sequence). The CDR3 length is 14 residues. The CDR3: CASSHQTGGNTIYF.

The J gene is TRBJ2-1, the V gene TRBV7-2; TCRdb returns TRBD1, unconfirmable since there is no DNA. The CDR3 is 15 amino acids. Germline V CDR1 and CDR2: SGHTA, FQGNSA. The CDR3 sequence: CASSLALGGVNEQFF.

The chain has TRBV7-9 and TRBJ2-5. The germline CDR1 and CDR2 sequences are SEHNR and FQNEAQ (reference sequence). This CDR3 is 14 amino acids long. The chain's CDR3 is CASSLVVGQETQYF. Full variable domain (rest looked up from reference TRBV7-9 and TRBJ2-5): DTGVSQNPRHKITKRGQNVTFRCDPISEHNRLYWYRQTLGQGPEFLTYFQNEAQLEKSRLLSDRFSAERPKGSFSTLEIQRTEQGDSAMYLCASSLVVGQETQYFGPGTRLLVL.

V and J are TRBV3-1 and TRBJ2-1; TCRdb returns TRBD1, unconfirmable since there is no DNA. Germline-derived CDR1 and CDR2 are LGHDT and YNNKEL (reference sequence). The CDR3 sequence is 14 residues long. This chain's CDR3 is CASSPLTGFNEQFF.

This rearrangement joins TRBV29-1 to TRBJ1-2; as DNA is missing, the TRBD1 call by TCRdb cannot be tested. Germline CDR1 SQVTM, CDR2 ANQGSEA. This CDR3 is 14 amino acids long. The CDR3 sequence: CSVGGTGLNYGYTF.

V is TRBV29-1 and J is TRBJ2-7; as DNA is missing, the TRBD1 call by TCRdb cannot be tested. The CDR3 loop spans 14 amino acids. CDR1 and CDR2 (germline): SQVTM, ANQGSEA. The CDR3 protein is CSVVSYSGTYEQYF.

The rearrangement links TRBV9 to TRBJ2-7; there is no DNA to check the TCRdb D call of TRBD2. Germline lookup yields CDR1 SGDLS and CDR2 YYNGEE. The CDR3 is made up of 15 amino acids. This CDR3 is CASSPGGGALYEQYF.

The chain uses TRBV6-4 and TRBJ1-1. This CDR3 spans 14 amino acids. Germline values: CDR1 MRHNA, CDR2 SNTAGT. The CDR3 spells CASSDSSENTEAFF.

This chain links TRBV29-1 with TRBJ2-3; TCRdb reports TRBD2, a call that lacks DNA to check it against. Germline V gene sequence: CDR1 SQVTM, CDR2 ANQGSEA. The CDR3 contains 16 residues. The CDR3 region is CSVEGGTSGASDTQYF.

This chain joins TRBV28 and TRBJ2-3. The CDR3 length is 12 residues. Germline CDR1 and CDR2: MDHEN and SYDVKM. CDR3: CASSELTDTQYF.

The CDR3: CSVEDGAGGHTDTQYF. This rearrangement joins TRBV29-1 to TRBJ2-3; checking the TCRdb D call of TRBD1 is not possible without DNA. The CDR3 runs to 16 residues. CDR1 and CDR2 from the germline V gene are SQVTM and ANQGSEA.

This rearrangement joins TRBV14 to TRBJ2-2. Germline V gives CDR1 SGHDN, CDR2 FVKESK. The CDR3 runs to 12 residues. This CDR3 is CASKNPTGELFF.

The chain carries TRBV28 and TRBJ1-5; lacking DNA, the TRBD1 call made by TCRdb goes unchecked. CDR1 and CDR2 from the germline V gene are MDHEN and SYDVKM. This CDR3 contains 13 residues. The CDR3 is CASSAGDYQPQHF.

The chain uses TRBV29-1 and TRBJ2-5. The germline V gene encodes CDR1 SQVTM and CDR2 ANQGSEA. The length of the CDR3 is 13 residues. CDR3 sequence: CSVGTRSGETQYF.

The chain has TRBV14 and TRBJ2-5. Per germline, CDR1 SGHDN and CDR2 FVKESK. This CDR3 spans 13 amino acids. CDR3: CASSPEYQETQYF.

The chain employs TRBV14 and TRBJ2-7; the D call from TCRdb, TRBD1, cannot be confirmed without DNA. Germline lookup yields CDR1 SGHDN and CDR2 FVKESK. CDR3 length: 18 amino acids. The CDR3 sequence: CASSQAERRGRLPYEQYF.

The chain joins TRBV7-6 to TRBJ2-7; TCRdb proposes TRBD1, but this gene call is untestable without DNA. Germline V CDR1 and CDR2: SGHVS, FNYEAQ. The CDR3 has 14 residues. The CDR3 spells CASSWGTEAYEQYF.